This T cell receptor (beta chain) comes out of a study of cytotoxic CD8 clonotypes in ibrutinib-treated CLL (dated by TCRdb to the early 2020s). Describing the broader study: In this cohort, 15 patients were treatment-naive and ten to twelve were relapsed/refractory, while some 18 had unmutated IGHV. Responses were partial in some 24 patients and complete in 2; after median approximately 5.5 years follow-up, some 14 stayed in remission and roughly twelve progressed. Response samples were obtained after a median of around 11 months of treatment, with a range of about 6 to 40 months. On average, each sample yielded hundreds of thousands of productive templates and 94,082 productive rearrangements. Longitudinal samples were obtainable from about 30% of the roughly 90 participants in the trial. Cryopreserved peripheral blood mononuclear cells were obtained before treatment, at response, and at either sustained remission or disease progression. Every sample from remission and from progressive disease was obtained while the patients were still on ibrutinib. What the study reported, not specific to this receptor: An increase in clonality was observed at ibrutinib response, with clonality remaining stable during sustained remission and falling back toward baseline at progression. Sampling times were not matched between sustained-remission and progressing patients, and lymph node repertoires were not studied. Baseline clonality was found to be higher than that of age-matched healthy donors and was strongly correlated with circulating CD8+ T-cell counts. Public clonotypes were rare and either shrank or stayed stable during treatment, and the rise in clonality at ibrutinib response reflected expansion of private clonotypes.

For TCR beta library preparation, about 2 micrograms of genomic DNA were isolated from cryopreserved PBMCs. Longitudinal blood samples from CLL patients on ibrutinib monotherapy underwent high-throughput TCR beta sequencing. The patients took part in an open-label, single-center phase 2 trial of ibrutinib monotherapy. The CDR1 and CDR2 encoded by the germline V gene are SGDLS and YYNGEE. The CDR3, from cysteine to phenylalanine, totals 15 residues. The CDR3 DNA has 45 bases and is translated from base 1. With respect to this clone: Which antigen it targets is not known. Germline is not matched at one junction end, which may reflect a read error.

A MiSeq instrument was used for deep resolution sequencing, which targeted depths ranging from 1 in 1 million up to 1 in 200,000 T cells, with coverage averaging 10x for each clonotype. The immunoSEQ hsTCRB Kit was used to generate the TCR beta libraries. Regarding the original processing steps: ImmunoSEQ Data Assistant and ImmunoSEQ Analyzer were used for data analysis, and V, D and J genes were assigned according to IMGT definitions. Clonality was computed as one minus normalized Shannon entropy of productive rearrangement frequencies, ranging from 0 to 1. Only overrepresented clonotypes making up at least 0.05% of the repertoire of each patient were included in the public clonotype analysis. Around 13 age-matched healthy donor repertoires from immuneACCESS were used as controls for clonality. In TCRdb, the immuneACCESS table is reduced to in-frame sequences with V and J assigned. These tables do not hold every clone; where another copy was compared, an unresolved V gene accounts for under half, and the others remain unexplained. The D gene and trimming were derived from the DNA, and the V and J assignments and clone size from that table. The sample data list about 330,000 clones, and roughly two thirds of these were observed just once. The ten largest clones take up roughly 6% of the sample.

This receptor was obtained from a human donor with chronic lymphocytic leukemia. This chain is built from TRBV9 and TRBJ2-3; the D gene is perhaps TRBD1 or TRBD2, as each covers 5 bases. The input for sequencing was PBMCs, taken after 36 months of ibrutinib treatment. The CDR3 reads CASSVVSGTTYTQYF. At the DNA level, the sequence is TGTGCCAGCAGCGTAGTCTCGGGGACCACATATACGCAGTATTTT.